The 19 T cell receptor beta chains listed next were all sequenced from one sample in a study of T cell repertoires in cytomegalovirus infection. Their specific antigens are unknown. TCRdb re-called the reads with MiXCR, one entry per CDR3 protein. This table has some 310,000 distinct CDR3 sequences, roughly 25% appearing once. The sample consisted of cultured PBMCs, taken from culture after CMV antigen stimulation. The receptors here all came from a human donor in good health (CMV status not recorded). Some clones in this sample may be carry-over from other donors' samples.

J is TRBJ1-2 and V is TRBV30; 7 nucleotides align to TRBD1. V was clipped by 7 bases and J by 2 bases; unmatched bases: 4. The V gene's germline CDR1 is GTSNPN and CDR2 SVGIG (reference sequence). The CDR3 contains 12 residues. CDR3 in DNA: TGTGCCTACACGACAGGGAACTATGGCTACACCTTC. It encodes CAYTTGNYGYTF.

V gene TRBV24-1 combines with J gene TRBJ2-2; tentative D call: TRBD2 (6 bases). The V gene lost 6 bases and the J gene lost 5 bases, with 12 bases spanning the gap. The CDR3 has 14 amino acids. Germline CDR1 KGHDR, CDR2 SFDVKD. The CDR3 DNA follows: TGTGCCACCAGTCCGGGAGTAGGTACCGGGGAGCTGTTTTTT. This gives the protein CATSPGVGTGELFF.

This clonotype was counted a few times. The chain joins TRBV12-3 or TRBV12-4 to TRBJ1-3, with no clear D. V was cut by 7 bases and J by 0 bases, with 13 bases left in between. The CDR3 extends over 15 amino acids. The DNA of the CDR3 is TGTGCCAGCAAACTACAGAGAGCCTCTGGAAACACCATATATTTT. Translating it yields CASKLQRASGNTIYF.

This clonotype was recorded many times. The chain employs TRBV7-8 and TRBJ2-5; no clear D gene. Germline V lookup: CDR1 SGHVS, CDR2 FQNEAQ. The V end was cut by 1 base, the J end by 1 base, with 7 bases between. This CDR3 comprises 14 residues. Here the CDR3 DNA reads TGTGCCAGCAGCTTAGTGGCTAGCCAAGAGACCCAGTACTTC. Translated, it gives CASSLVASQETQYF.

The rearrangement links TRBV12-3 or TRBV12-4 to TRBJ2-1; 11 bases map to TRBD2. The CDR3 is 15 amino acids. With 7 bases clipped from V and 8 bases from J, the junction kept 10 bases outside the gene matches. The CDR3 spells CASNRLAGYNDEQFF. CDR3 nucleotides: TGTGCCAGCAACAGACTAGCGGGATATAATGATGAGCAGTTCTTC.

The chain combines TRBV19 with TRBJ2-7; D uncertain. V was trimmed by 10 bases and J by 0 bases, leaving 10 bases between them. Germline V CDR1 and CDR2: LNHDA, SQIVND (reference sequence). The CDR3 contains 12 residues. The CDR3 here is CATARSSYEQYF. CDR3 sequence (DNA): TGTGCCACCGCCAGGAGCTCCTACGAGCAGTACTTC.

V gene TRBV28 combines with J gene TRBJ1-5; the D is unclear. The germline V gene encodes CDR1 MDHEN and CDR2 SYDVKM. The CDR3 extends over 16 amino acids. The V end lost 3 bases, the J end lost 1 base, and 13 bases lay between the germline ends. CDR3 protein: CASSLTSIGSNQPQHF. The CDR3 DNA follows: TGTGCCAGCAGTTTGACGTCTATTGGGAGCAATCAGCCCCAGCATTTT.

As DNA, the CDR3 is TGCAGTGCTCGCCCGCCCGGGACAGCATCTCTAGAGACCCAGTACTTC. It codes for CSARPPGTASLETQYF. The J gene is TRBJ2-5, the V gene TRBV20-1, with 7 bases matching TRBD1. The CDR3 has 16 amino acids. Trimming removed 5 bases from V and 4 bases from J; junction bases left unmatched: 16. Germline V gene data show CDR1 as DFQATT and CDR2 as SNEGSKA (reference sequence).

This clonotype was detected a few times. The V call is TRBV5-4, the J call TRBJ2-1; D not certain. The V gene's germline CDR1 is SGHNT and CDR2 YYREEE (reference sequence). The length of the CDR3 is 13 residues. The V and J ends lost 1 base and 6 bases respectively, with 8 bases between them. CDR3 DNA sequence: TGTGCCAGCAGCTTGCGCAGCTTCAATGAGCAGTTCTTC. Translation gives CASSLRSFNEQFF.

This clonotype occurred many times. V and J are TRBV7-2 and TRBJ2-4; D perhaps matches TRBD2 (5 bases). The CDR3 is 15 residues long. Trimming removed 1 base at V and 6 bases at J, with 13 bases between. Germline CDR1 is SGHTA and CDR2 is FQGNSA. This CDR3 reads CASSLEPGRGNIQYF. The DNA for the CDR3 is TGTGCCAGCAGCTTAGAACCGGGGAGAGGAAACATTCAGTACTTC.

V and J are TRBV19 and TRBJ2-1; TRBD2 matches 13 bases. The V and J ends lost 5 bases and 2 bases, in that order; junction bases with no gene match: 6. The germline CDR1 and CDR2 sequences are LNHDA and SQIVND (reference sequence). The CDR3 extends over 17 amino acids. As DNA, the CDR3 is TGTGCCAGTAGTCCGGGACTAGCGGGACGTCCCTACAATGAGCAGTTCTTC. This encodes CASSPGLAGRPYNEQFF.

The chain links TRBV5-4 to TRBJ2-1; 10 bases are shared with TRBD2. V was clipped by 4 bases and J by 1 base; unmatched bases: 11. This CDR3 is built from 18 residues. Germline V gene data show CDR1 as SGHNT and CDR2 as YYREEE (reference sequence). The CDR3 DNA reads as TGTGCCAGCAGCGAACCTCGGGCTAGCGGGAGTTCCTACAATGAGCAGTTCTTC. As protein: CASSEPRASGSSYNEQFF.

The genes are TRBV6-2 or TRBV6-3 and TRBJ2-7, with 10 bases fitting TRBD1. The V and J ends lost 0 bases and 2 bases, in that order; junction bases with no gene match: 4. This CDR3 has 16 amino acids. In germline, CDR1 is MNHEY, CDR2 SVGEGT. CDR3 coding DNA: TGTGCCAGCAGTTACTCGGGACAGGGGAACGCCTACGAGCAGTACTTC. Translated, it gives CASSYSGQGNAYEQYF.

This clonotype appeared many times. The chain employs TRBV7-2 and TRBJ2-1; TRBD2 might be the D (5 bases). CDR1 and CDR2 (germline): SGHTA, FQGNSA. The ends were cut back, 1 base at V and 8 bases at J, with 12 bases in the middle. The CDR3 has 14 residues. The CDR3 is CASSLVVTIDEQFF. As DNA, the CDR3 is TGTGCCAGCAGCTTAGTTGTGACTATCGATGAGCAGTTCTTC.

This clonotype was seen only a few times. The V call is TRBV6-1, the J call TRBJ2-5; a weak D match, TRBD2 (5 bases). With 6 bases removed from V and 2 bases from J, the gap between germline ends came to 13 bases. The CDR3 consists of 14 residues. The V gene's germline CDR1 is MNHNS and CDR2 SASEGT. CDR3 bases: TGTGCCAGCAGGGAGAGCGGATTTCAAGAGACCCAGTACTTC. This gives the protein CASRESGFQETQYF.

The V call is TRBV13, the J call TRBJ1-2; TRBD1 matches at 9 bases. J lost 5 bases, V lost 4 bases, and 5 bases had no gene match. The CDR3 sequence is 14 residues long. Germline-derived CDR1 and CDR2 are PRHDT and FYEKMQ (reference sequence). CDR3 residues: CASSSDRGRYGYTF. As DNA, the CDR3 is TGTGCCAGCAGCTCGGACAGGGGTCGGTATGGCTACACCTTC.

The chain joins TRBV28 to TRBJ1-4; D is ambiguous. Trimming cost V 6 bases and J 7 bases, with 18 bases left between them. CDR1 is MDHEN and CDR2 is SYDVKM in the germline V gene. The CDR3 runs to 15 residues. The CDR3 sequence is CASRPSGPNVEKLFF. The CDR3 nucleotides are TGTGCCAGCAGACCCTCCGGCCCAAACGTTGAAAAACTGTTTTTT.

This clonotype has more than one count but fewer than ten. This chain links TRBV28 with TRBJ2-7; 7 positions agree with TRBD1. Germline trimming cut 5 bases from V and 1 base from J; bases unmatched to any gene: 2. This CDR3 contains 13 residues. CDR1 and CDR2 (germline): MDHEN, SYDVKM. CDR3 sequence (DNA): TGTGCCAGCAGTGGGACAGAGTCCTACGAGCAGTACTTC. This sequence encodes CASSGTESYEQYF. Full variable domain (outside the CDR3, taken from reference TRBV28 and TRBJ2-7): DVKVTQSSRYLVKRTGEKVFLECVQDMDHENMFWYRQDPGLGLRLIYFSYDVKMKEKGDIPEGYSVSREKKERFSLILESASTNQTSMYLCASSGTESYEQYFGPGTRLTVT.

The chain uses TRBV11-2 and TRBJ2-3, with D uncertain. Per germline, CDR1 SGHAT and CDR2 FQNNGV. This CDR3 is built from 12 residues. Trimming took off 4 bases at V and 3 bases at J, with 5 bases between the two ends. Here the CDR3 reads CASSSITDTQYF. In nucleotides, the CDR3 is TGTGCCAGCAGCTCGATAACAGATACGCAGTATTTT.